This T cell receptor beta chain appears in the sequencing data of a study of monozygotic twins with cystic fibrosis. Here immunoSEQ multiplex PCR was the method, and the copy in TCRdb shows in-frame clones only, minus some. The sample carries 20,000 to 30,000 clones, 90% recorded once. Germline V lookup: CDR1 MGHRA, CDR2 YSYEKL. Trimming at V came to 5 bases and at J to 7 bases, leaving 14 bases not matched to a gene. The CDR3 runs to 16 residues. Sequenced input: blood. The chain uses TRBV4-1 and TRBJ2-3; 8 bases agree with TRBD1. This clonotype was sampled from a girl aged 2-15 years with cystic fibrosis. CDR3 protein: CASSSWTGRSTNTQYF. For the CDR3, the DNA is TGCGCCAGCAGCTCATGGACAGGGAGGAGTACTAATACGCAGTATTTT.